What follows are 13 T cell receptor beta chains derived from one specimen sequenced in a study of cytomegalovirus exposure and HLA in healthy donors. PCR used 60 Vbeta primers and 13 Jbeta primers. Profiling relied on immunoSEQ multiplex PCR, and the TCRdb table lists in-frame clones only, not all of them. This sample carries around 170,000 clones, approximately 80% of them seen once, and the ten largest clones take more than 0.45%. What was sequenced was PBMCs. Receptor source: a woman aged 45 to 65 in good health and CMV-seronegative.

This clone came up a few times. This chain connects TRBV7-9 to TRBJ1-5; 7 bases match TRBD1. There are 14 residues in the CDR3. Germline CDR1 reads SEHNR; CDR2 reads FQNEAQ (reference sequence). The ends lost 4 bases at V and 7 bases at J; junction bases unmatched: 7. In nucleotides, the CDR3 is TGTGCCAGCAGCTCCGGGACAGTCGTCCAGCCCCAGCATTTT. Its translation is CASSSGTVVQPQHF.

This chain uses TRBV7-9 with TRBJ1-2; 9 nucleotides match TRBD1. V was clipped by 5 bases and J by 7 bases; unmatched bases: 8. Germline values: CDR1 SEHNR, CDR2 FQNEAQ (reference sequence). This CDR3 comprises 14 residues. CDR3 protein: CASSTRTGESGYTF. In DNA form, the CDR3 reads TGTGCCAGCAGCACCCGGACAGGGGAAAGTGGCTACACCTTC.

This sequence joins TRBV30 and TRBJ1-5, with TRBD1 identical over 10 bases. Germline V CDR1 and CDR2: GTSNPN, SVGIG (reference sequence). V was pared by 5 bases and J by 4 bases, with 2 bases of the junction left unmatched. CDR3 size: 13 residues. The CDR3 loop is CAWQGQGNQPQHF. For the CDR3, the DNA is TGTGCCTGGCAGGGACAGGGGAATCAGCCCCAGCATTTT.

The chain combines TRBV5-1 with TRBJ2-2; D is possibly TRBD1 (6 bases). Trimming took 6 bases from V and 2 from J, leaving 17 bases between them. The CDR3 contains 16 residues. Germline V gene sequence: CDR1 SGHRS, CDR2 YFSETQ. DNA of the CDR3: TGCGCCAGCATCCTCGACAGGATGGAAAACACCGGGGAGCTGTTTTTT. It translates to CASILDRMENTGELFF.

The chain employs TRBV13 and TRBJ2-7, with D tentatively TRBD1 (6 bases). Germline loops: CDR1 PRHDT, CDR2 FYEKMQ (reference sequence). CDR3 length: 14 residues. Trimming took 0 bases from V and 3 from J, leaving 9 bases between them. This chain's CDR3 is CASSLGRGYYEQYF. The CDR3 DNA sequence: TGTGCCAGCAGCTTAGGCAGGGGATACTACGAGCAGTACTTC.

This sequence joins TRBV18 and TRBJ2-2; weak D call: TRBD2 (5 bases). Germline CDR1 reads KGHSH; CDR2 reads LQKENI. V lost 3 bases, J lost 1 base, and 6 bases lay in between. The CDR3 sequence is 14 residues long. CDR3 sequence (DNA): TGTGCCAGCTCACCGGCGGGGAACACCGGGGAGCTGTTTTTT. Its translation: CASSPAGNTGELFF.

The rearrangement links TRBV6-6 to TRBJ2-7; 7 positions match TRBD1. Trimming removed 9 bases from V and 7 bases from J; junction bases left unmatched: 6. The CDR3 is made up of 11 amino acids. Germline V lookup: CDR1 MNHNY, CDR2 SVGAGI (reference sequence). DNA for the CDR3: TGTGCCAGGAGACAGGGTTATGAGCAGTACTTC. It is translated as CARRQGYEQYF.

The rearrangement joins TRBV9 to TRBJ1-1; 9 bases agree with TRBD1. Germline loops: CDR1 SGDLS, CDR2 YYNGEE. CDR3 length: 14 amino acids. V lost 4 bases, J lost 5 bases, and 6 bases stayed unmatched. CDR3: CASSPRDRVTEAFF. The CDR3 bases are TGTGCCAGCAGCCCCCGGGACAGGGTTACTGAAGCTTTCTTT.

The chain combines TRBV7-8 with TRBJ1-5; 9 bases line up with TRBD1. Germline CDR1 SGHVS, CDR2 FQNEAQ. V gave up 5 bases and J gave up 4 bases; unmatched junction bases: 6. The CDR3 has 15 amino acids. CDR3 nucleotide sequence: TGTGCCAGCAGCGGGGGGACAGGGTGGAATCAGCCCCAGCATTTT. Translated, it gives CASSGGTGWNQPQHF.

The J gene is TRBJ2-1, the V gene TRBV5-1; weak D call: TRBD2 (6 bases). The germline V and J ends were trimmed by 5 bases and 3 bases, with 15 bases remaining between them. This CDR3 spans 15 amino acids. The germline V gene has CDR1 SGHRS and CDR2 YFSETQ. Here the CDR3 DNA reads TGCGCCAGCAGGCGGGTAGCGGAGAACTACAATGAGCAGTTCTTC. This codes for CASRRVAENYNEQFF. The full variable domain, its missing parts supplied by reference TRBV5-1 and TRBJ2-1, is KAGVTQTPRYLIKTRGQQVTLSCSPISGHRSVSWYQQTPGQGLQFLFEYFSETQRNKGNFPGRFSGRQFSNSRSEMNVSTLELGDSALYLCASRRVAENYNEQFFGPGTRLTVL.

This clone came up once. This CDR3 is CASSPLQDRGNYGYTF. The CDR3 DNA is TGTGCCAGCAGCCCCCTTCAAGACAGGGGCAACTATGGCTACACCTTC. The chain employs TRBV11-2 and TRBJ1-2; TRBD1 matches 8 bases. This CDR3 is 16 amino acids long. J gave up 2 bases and V 5 bases, and 10 bases lay outside the gene matches. CDR1 SGHAT and CDR2 FQNNGV come from the germline V gene.

CDR3 protein: CASSPIAGGNTDTQYF. CDR3 sequence (DNA): TGCGCCAGCAGCCCTATAGCGGGGGGAAACACAGATACGCAGTATTTT. This rearrangement joins TRBV5-1 to TRBJ2-3; 10 positions match TRBD2. The CDR3 length is 16 residues. CDR1 SGHRS and CDR2 YFSETQ come from the germline V gene. V gave up 4 bases and J gave up 2 bases; unmatched junction bases: 7.

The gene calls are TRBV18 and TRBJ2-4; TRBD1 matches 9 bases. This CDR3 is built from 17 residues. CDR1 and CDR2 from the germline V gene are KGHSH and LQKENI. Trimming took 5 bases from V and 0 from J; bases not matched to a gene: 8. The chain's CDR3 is CASSSGTGILAKNIQYF. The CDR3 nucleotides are TGTGCCAGCTCATCCGGGACAGGGATCCTAGCCAAAAACATTCAGTACTTC.